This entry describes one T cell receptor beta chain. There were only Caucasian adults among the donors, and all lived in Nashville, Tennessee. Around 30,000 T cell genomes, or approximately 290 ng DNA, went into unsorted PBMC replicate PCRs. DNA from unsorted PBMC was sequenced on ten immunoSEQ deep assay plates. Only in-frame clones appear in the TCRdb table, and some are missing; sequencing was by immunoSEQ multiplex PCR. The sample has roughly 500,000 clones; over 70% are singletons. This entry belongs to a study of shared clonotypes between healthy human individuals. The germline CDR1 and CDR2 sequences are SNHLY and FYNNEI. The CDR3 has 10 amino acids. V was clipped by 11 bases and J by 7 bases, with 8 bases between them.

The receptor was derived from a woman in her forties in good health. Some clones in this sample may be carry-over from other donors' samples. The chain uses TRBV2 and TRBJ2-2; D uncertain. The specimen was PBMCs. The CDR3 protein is CARKNGELFF. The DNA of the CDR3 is TGTGCCCGGAAGAACGGGGAGCTGTTTTTT. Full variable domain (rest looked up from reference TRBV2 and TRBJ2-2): EPEVTQTPSHQVTQMGQEVILRCVPISNHLYFYWYRQILGQKVEFLVSFYNNEISEKSEIFDDQFSVERPDGSNFTLKIRSTKLEDSAMYFCARKNGELFFGEGSRLTVL.